The clone carrying this TCR beta chain was recorded once. This specimen comes from a study of shared clonotypes between healthy human individuals. The V gene's germline CDR1 is SGDLS and CDR2 YYNGEE. Trimming pared 0 bases from V and 4 bases from J, leaving 7 bases between. CDR3 length equals 14 residues. The table came from immunoSEQ multiplex PCR; TCRdb's copy has only in-frame clones and leaves some out. The sample consists of about 2.4 million clones, 93% of them appearing once. The sequence derives from a man younger than 35 in good health. Some clones in this sample may be carry-over from other donors' samples. The V gene is TRBV9, the J gene TRBJ1-4, with no clear D. Material for sequencing was naive CD4+ T cells from PBMCs. Subset reported: CD45RA+ positively selected. Here the CDR3 reads CASSVDPVNEKLFF. The CDR3 DNA reads as TGTGCCAGCAGCGTAGACCCAGTTAATGAAAAACTGTTTTTT.